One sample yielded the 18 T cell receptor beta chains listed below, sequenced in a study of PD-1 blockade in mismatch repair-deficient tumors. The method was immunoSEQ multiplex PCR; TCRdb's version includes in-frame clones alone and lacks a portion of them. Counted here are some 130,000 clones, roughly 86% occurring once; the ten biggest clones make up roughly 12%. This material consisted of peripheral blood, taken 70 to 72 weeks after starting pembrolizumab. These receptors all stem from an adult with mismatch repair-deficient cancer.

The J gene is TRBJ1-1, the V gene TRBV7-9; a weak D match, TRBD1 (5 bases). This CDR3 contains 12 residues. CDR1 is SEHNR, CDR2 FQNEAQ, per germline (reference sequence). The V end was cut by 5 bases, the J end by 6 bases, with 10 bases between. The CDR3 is CASSPTGAEAFF. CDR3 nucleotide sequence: TGTGCCAGCAGCCCCACAGGCGCTGAAGCTTTCTTT.

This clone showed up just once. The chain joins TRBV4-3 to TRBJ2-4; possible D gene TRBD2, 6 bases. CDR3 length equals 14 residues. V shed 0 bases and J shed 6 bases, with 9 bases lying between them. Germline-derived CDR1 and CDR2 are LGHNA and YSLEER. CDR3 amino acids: CASSQETSLNIQYF. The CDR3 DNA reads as TGCGCCAGCAGCCAAGAGACTAGTTTAAACATTCAGTACTTC.

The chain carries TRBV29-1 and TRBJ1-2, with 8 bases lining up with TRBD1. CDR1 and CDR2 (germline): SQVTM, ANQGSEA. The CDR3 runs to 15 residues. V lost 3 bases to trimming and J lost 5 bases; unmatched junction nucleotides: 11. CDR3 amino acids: CSVEDADRGGYGYTF. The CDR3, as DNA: TGCAGCGTTGAGGACGCTGACAGGGGCGGGTATGGCTACACCTTC.

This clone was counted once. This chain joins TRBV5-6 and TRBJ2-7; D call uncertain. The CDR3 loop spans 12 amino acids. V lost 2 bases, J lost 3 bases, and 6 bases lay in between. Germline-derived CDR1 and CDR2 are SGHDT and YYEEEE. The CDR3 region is CASSLGFYEQYF. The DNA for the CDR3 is TGTGCCAGCAGCTTAGGTTTCTACGAGCAGTACTTC.

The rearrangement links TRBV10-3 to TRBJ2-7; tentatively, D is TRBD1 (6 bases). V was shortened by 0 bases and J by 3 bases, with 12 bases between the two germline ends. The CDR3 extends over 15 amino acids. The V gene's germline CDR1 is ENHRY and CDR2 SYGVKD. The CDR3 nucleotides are TGTGCCATCAGTGAGTCGAGCAGGGGTGGCTACGAGCAGTACTTC. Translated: CAISESSRGGYEQYF.

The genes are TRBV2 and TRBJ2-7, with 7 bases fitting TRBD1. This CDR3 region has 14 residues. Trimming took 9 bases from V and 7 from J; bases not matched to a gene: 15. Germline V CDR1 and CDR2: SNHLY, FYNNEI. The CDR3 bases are TGTGCCAGTCTTTCCCGGGACAGACTGTGGGAGCAGTACTTC. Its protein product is CASLSRDRLWEQYF.

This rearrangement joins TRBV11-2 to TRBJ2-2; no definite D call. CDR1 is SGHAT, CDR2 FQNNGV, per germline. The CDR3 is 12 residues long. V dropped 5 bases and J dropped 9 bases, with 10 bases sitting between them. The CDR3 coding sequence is TGTGCCAGCAGCCAGACAACCCGGGAGCTGTTTTTT. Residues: CASSQTTRELFF.

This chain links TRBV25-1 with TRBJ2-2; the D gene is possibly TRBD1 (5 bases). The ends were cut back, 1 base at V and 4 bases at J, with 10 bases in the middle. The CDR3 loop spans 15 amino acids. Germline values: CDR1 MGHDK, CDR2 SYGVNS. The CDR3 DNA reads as TGTGCCAGCAGTGAATTGTTAGGGGTCACCGGGGAGCTGTTTTTT. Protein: CASSELLGVTGELFF.

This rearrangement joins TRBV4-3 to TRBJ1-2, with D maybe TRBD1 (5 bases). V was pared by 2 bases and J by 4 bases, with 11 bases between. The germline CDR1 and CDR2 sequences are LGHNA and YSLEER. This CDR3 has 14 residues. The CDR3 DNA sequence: TGCGCCAGCAGCCAACATAGGGGTGGCTATGGCTACACCTTC. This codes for CASSQHRGGYGYTF.

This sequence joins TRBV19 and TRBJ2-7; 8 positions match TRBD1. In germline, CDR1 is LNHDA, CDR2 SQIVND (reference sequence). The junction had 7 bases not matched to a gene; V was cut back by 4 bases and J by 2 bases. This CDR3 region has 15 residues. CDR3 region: CASSKPGQGTYEQYF. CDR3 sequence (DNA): TGTGCCAGTAGTAAACCCGGACAGGGAACCTACGAGCAGTACTTC.

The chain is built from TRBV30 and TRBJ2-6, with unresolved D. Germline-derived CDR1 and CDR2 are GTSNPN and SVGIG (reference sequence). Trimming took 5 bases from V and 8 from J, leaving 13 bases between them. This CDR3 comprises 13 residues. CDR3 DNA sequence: TGTGCCTGGGCTCCGGGCAGTCCCAACGTCCTGACTTTC. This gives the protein CAWAPGSPNVLTF.

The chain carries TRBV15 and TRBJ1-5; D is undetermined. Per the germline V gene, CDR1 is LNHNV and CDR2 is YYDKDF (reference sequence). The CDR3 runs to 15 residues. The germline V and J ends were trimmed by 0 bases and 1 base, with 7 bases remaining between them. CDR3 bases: TGTGCCACCAGCAGAGAACAAGACAGCAATCAGCCCCAGCATTTT. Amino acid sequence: CATSREQDSNQPQHF.

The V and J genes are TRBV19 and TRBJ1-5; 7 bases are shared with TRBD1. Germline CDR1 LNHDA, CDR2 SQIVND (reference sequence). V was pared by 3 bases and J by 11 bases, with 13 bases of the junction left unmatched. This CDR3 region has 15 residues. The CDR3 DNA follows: TGTGCCAGTAGTATCGAGGGACAGCGCCCCTTGGCCCAGCATTTT. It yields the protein CASSIEGQRPLAQHF. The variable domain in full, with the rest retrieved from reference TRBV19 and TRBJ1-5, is DGGITQSPKYLFRKEGQNVTLSCEQNLNHDAMYWYRQDPGQGLRLIYYSQIVNDFQKGDIAEGYSVSREKKESFPLTVTSAQKNPTAFYLCASSIEGQRPLAQHFGDGTRLSIL.

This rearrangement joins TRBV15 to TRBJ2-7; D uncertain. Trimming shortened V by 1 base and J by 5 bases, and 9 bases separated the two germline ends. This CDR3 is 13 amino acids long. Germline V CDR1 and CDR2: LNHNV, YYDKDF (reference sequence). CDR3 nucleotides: TGTGCCACCAGCAGAGGGGGTATGAACGAGCAGTACTTC. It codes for CATSRGGMNEQYF.

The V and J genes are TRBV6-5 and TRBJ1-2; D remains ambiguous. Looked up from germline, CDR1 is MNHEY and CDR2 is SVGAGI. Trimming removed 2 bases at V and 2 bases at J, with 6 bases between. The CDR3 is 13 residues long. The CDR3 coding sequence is TGTGCCAGCAGTTACCCGGGAAACTATGGCTACACCTTC. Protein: CASSYPGNYGYTF.

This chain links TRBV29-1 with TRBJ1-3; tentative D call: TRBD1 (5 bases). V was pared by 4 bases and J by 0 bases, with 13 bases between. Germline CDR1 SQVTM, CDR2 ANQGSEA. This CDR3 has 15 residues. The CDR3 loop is CSVVGEGSSGNTIYF. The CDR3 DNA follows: TGCAGCGTTGTAGGGGAGGGGAGCTCTGGAAACACCATATATTTT.

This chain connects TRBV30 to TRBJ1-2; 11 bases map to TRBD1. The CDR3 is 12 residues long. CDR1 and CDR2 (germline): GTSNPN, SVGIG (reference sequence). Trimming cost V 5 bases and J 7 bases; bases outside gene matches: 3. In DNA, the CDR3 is TGTGCCTGGGGACAGGGGGCGCCTGGCTACACCTTC. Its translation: CAWGQGAPGYTF.

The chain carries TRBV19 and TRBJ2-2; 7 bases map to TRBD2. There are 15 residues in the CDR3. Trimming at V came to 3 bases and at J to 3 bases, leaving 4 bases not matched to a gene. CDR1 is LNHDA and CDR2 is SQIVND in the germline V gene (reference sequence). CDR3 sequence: CASSIPGLDTGELFF. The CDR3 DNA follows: TGTGCCAGTAGTATCCCCGGACTAGACACCGGGGAGCTGTTTTTT. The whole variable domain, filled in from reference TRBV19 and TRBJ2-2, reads DGGITQSPKYLFRKEGQNVTLSCEQNLNHDAMYWYRQDPGQGLRLIYYSQIVNDFQKGDIAEGYSVSREKKESFPLTVTSAQKNPTAFYLCASSIPGLDTGELFFGEGSRLTVL.